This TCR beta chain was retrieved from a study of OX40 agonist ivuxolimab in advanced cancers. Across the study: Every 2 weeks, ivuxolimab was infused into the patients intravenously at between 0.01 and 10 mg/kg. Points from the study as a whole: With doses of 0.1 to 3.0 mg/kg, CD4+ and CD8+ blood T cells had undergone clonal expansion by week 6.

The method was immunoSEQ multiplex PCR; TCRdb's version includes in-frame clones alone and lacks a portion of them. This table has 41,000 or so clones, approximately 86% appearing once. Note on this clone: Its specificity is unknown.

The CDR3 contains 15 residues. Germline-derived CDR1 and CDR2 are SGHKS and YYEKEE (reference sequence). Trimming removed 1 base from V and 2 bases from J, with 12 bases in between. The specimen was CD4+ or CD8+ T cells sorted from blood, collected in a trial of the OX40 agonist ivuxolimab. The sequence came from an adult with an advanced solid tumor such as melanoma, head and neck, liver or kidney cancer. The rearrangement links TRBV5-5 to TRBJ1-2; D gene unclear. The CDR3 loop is CASSLWGDGNYGYTF. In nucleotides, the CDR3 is TGTGCCAGCAGCTTGTGGGGTGACGGAAACTATGGCTACACCTTC.